A selection of T cell receptor beta chains follows, all from one sample in a study of OX40 agonist ivuxolimab in advanced cancers. The table came from immunoSEQ multiplex PCR; TCRdb's copy has only in-frame clones and leaves some out. Among about 28,000 clones listed, around four fifths were seen once. The source material was CD4+ or CD8+ T cells sorted from blood, sampled in a trial of the OX40 agonist ivuxolimab. These receptors all stem from an adult with an advanced solid tumor such as melanoma, head and neck, liver or kidney cancer. CDR3s include the opening cysteine and the closing phenylalanine or tryptophan. The order of the fields is clone size, V gene, D gene, J gene, CDR3 protein, CDR3 DNA. The D gene is left open where the match is weak. Clone size appears in some rows only: once, few, many, or a class for an expanded clone.

NA	TRBV7-6	NA	TRBJ2-5	CASSSRIQETQYF	TGTGCCAGCAGTAGCCGGATCCAAGAGACCCAGTACTTC
NA	TRBV5-1	TRBD1	TRBJ1-1	CASSTGTGGTEAFF	TGCGCCAGCAGTACCGGGACAGGGGGCACTGAAGCTTTCTTT
few	TRBV5-4	NA	TRBJ1-1	CASSLIRGYTEAFF	TGTGCCAGCAGCTTAATACGGGGGTACACTGAAGCTTTCTTT
NA	TRBV7-9	TRBD2	TRBJ2-1	CASSLALAGGPHNEQFF	TGTGCCAGCAGCTTAGCACTAGCGGGGGGGCCCCACAATGAGCAGTTCTTC
NA	TRBV9	TRBD1	TRBJ2-3	CASSAGGQGWDTQYF	TGTGCCAGCAGCGCAGGAGGACAGGGCTGGGATACGCAGTATTTT
NA	TRBV6-5	NA	TRBJ1-6	CASRTTGSPLHF	TGTGCCAGCAGGACTACAGGTTCACCCCTCCACTTT
NA	TRBV5-8	NA	TRBJ1-3	CASPRQVSGNTIYF	TGTGCCAGCCCCCGTCAGGTCTCTGGAAACACCATATATTTT
NA	TRBV6-5	NA	TRBJ1-5	CASSPSLTPQHF	TGTGCCAGCAGTCCCTCATTGACGCCCCAGCATTTT
few	TRBV5-4	NA	TRBJ1-2	CASSLVEEYYGYTF	TGTGCCAGCAGCTTGGTGGAGGAATACTATGGCTACACCTTC
NA	TRBV6-6	NA	TRBJ2-2	CASSWTGELFF	TGTGCCAGCAGCTGGACCGGGGAGCTGTTTTTT